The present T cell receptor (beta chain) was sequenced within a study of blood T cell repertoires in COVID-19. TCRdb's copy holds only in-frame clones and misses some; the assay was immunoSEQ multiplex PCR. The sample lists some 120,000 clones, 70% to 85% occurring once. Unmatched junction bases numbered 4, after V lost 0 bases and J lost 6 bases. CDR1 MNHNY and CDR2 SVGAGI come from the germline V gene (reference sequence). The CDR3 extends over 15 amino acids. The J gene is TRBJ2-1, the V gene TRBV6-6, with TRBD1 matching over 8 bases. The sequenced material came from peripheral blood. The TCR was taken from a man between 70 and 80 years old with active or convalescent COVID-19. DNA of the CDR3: TGTGCCAGCAGTTACTCGAACGGACAGGGCAATGAGCAGTTCTTC. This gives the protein CASSYSNGQGNEQFF.